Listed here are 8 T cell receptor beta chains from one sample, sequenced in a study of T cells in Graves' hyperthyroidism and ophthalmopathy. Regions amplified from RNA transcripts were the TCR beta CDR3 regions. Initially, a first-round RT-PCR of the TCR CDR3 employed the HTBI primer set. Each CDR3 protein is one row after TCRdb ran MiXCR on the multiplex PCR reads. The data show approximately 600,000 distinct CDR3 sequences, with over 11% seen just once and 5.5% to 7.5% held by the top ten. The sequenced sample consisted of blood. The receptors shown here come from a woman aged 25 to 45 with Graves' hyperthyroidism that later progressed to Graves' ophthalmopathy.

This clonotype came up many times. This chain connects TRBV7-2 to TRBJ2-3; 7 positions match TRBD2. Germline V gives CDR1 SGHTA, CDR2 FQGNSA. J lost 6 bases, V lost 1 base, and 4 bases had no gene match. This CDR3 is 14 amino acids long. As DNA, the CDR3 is TGTGCCAGCAGCTTAGGGGGAGGGTTGGATACGCAGTATTTT. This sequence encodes CASSLGGGLDTQYF.

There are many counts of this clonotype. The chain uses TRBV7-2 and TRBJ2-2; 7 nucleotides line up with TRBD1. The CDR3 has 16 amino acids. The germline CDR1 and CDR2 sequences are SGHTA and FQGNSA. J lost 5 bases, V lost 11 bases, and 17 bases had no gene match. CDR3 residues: CAPPGIPGQPTGELFF. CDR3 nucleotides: TGTGCCCCACCAGGAATTCCGGGACAGCCGACCGGGGAGCTGTTTTTT.

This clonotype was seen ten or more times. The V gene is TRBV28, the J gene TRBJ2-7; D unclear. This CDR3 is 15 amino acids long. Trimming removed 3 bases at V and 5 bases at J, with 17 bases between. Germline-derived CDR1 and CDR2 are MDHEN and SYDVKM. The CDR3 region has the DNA TGTGCCAGCAGTTTTCGTCGCAGTCTGTTCCACGAGCAGTACTTC. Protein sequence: CASSFRRSLFHEQYF.

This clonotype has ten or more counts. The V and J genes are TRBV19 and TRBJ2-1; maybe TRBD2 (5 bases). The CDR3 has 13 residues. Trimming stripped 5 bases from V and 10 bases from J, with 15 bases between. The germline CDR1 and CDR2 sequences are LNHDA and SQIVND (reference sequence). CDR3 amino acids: CASSPQLELEQFF. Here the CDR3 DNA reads TGTGCCAGTAGTCCCCAACTAGAACTAGAGCAGTTCTTC.

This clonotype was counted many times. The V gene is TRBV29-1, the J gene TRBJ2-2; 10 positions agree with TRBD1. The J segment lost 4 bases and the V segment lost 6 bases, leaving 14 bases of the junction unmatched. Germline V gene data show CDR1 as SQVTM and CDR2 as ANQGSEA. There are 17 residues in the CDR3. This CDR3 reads CSVELSGTGDLTGELFF. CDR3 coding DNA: TGCAGCGTGGAGCTTTCCGGGACAGGGGACCTCACCGGGGAGCTGTTTTTT.

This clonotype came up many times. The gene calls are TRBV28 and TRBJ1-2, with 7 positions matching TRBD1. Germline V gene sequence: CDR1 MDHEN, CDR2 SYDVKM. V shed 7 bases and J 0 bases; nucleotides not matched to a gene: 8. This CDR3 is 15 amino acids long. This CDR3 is CASKGTRGTNYGYTF. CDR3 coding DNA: TGTGCCAGCAAGGGCACCAGGGGGACTAACTATGGCTACACCTTC.

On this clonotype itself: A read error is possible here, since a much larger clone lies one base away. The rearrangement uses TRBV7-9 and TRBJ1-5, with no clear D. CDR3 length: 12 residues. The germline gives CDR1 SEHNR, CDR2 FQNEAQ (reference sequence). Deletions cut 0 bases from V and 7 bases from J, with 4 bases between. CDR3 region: CASSLAEQPQHF. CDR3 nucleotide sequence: TGTGCCAGCAGCTTAGCGGAGCAGCCCCAGCATTTT.

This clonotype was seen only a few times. CDR3 amino acids: CASSIQDLSNEKLFF. The DNA of the CDR3 is TGTGCCAGTAGTATACAGGATTTATCTAATGAAAAACTGTTTTTT. The chain recombines TRBV19 with TRBJ1-4; D not resolved. The V gene lost 2 bases and the J gene lost 3 bases, with 10 bases spanning the gap. This CDR3 region has 15 residues. The germline V gene has CDR1 LNHDA and CDR2 SQIVND (reference sequence).